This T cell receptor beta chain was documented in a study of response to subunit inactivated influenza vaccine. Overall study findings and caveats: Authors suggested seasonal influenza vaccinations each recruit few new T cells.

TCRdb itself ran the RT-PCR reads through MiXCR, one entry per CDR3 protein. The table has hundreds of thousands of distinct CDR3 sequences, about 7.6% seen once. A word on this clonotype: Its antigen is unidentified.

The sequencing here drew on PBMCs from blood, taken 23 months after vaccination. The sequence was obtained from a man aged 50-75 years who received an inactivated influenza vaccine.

The CDR3 DNA sequence: TGTGCCAGCAGCCAAGCGGGACTCTCTGGGGCCAACGTCCTGACTTTC. Translating gives CASSQAGLSGANVLTF. V and J are TRBV3-1 and TRBJ2-6, with D possibly being TRBD2 (6 bases). Trimming removed 1 base from V and 0 bases from J, with 7 bases in between. Germline CDR1 LGHDT, CDR2 YNNKEL (reference sequence). This CDR3 is 16 amino acids long.